The clone carrying this TCR beta chain was seen a handful of times. Its target is unknown. RNA transcripts served as the template for amplifying TCR beta CDR3 regions. The TCR CDR3 first-round RT-PCR relied on the HTBI primer set. One entry per CDR3 protein results from TCRdb running MiXCR on the multiplex PCR reads. The table lists under 750,000 distinct CDR3 sequences, under 20% of them singletons. The entry originates in a study of T cells in Graves' hyperthyroidism and ophthalmopathy. Study at large: Prior to any treatment, at the point of initial diagnosis, peripheral blood was collected.

V shed 0 bases and J shed 0 bases, with 7 bases lying between them. Germline CDR1 SGDLS, CDR2 YYNGEE. This CDR3 spans 15 amino acids. General study results and limits: Most thyroid clonotypes expanded above 0.001 appeared in blood too. Median prediction lead before ophthalmopathy onset was around 7 months with the model.

Sequenced input: blood. The sequence was collected from a woman in her fifties or sixties with Graves' hyperthyroidism that later progressed to Graves' ophthalmopathy. The chain couples TRBV9 to TRBJ2-1; D gene uncertain. CDR3: CASSVDRSSYNEQFF. CDR3 nucleotide sequence: TGTGCCAGCAGCGTAGACCGCAGCTCCTACAATGAGCAGTTCTTC. The full variable domain, in which reference TRBV9 and TRBJ2-1 provide the parts outside the CDR3, is DSGVTQTPKHLITATGQRVTLRCSPRSGDLSVYWYQQSLDQGLQFLIQYYNGEERAKGNILERFSAQQFPDLHSELNLSSLELGDSALYFCASSVDRSSYNEQFFGPGTRLTVL.